These 20 T cell receptor beta chains were all obtained from the same sample, sequenced in a study of cytomegalovirus exposure and HLA in healthy donors. Researchers ran the PCR with 60 Vbeta and 13 Jbeta primers. Profiling relied on immunoSEQ multiplex PCR, and the TCRdb table lists in-frame clones only, not all of them. The table shows around 170,000 clones, with 70% to 80% occurring only once. The source material was PBMCs. Every receptor here comes from a woman aged 40 to 49 in good health and CMV-seronegative.

The chain uses TRBV5-8 and TRBJ1-5, with a weak D call TRBD1 (6 bases). V was pared by 4 bases and J by 7 bases, with 12 bases between. This CDR3 has 13 amino acids. Germline CDR1 is SGHTS and CDR2 is YDEGEE. The CDR3 region has the DNA TGTGCCAGCAGCCGGGGGGCGCGGCAGCCCCAGCATTTT. Translation: CASSRGARQPQHF.

The chain uses TRBV5-1 and TRBJ2-5; 8 bases fit TRBD1. The CDR3 loop spans 13 amino acids. V shed 2 bases and J 11 bases; nucleotides not matched to a gene: 8. CDR1 is SGHRS, CDR2 YFSETQ, per germline. This chain's CDR3 is CASSLQGVGEQYF. The CDR3 DNA reads TGCGCCAGCAGCTTACAGGGGGTAGGAGAGCAGTACTTC.

The chain carries TRBV6-1 and TRBJ2-2, with D hard to call. The CDR3 extends over 14 amino acids. The ends were cut back, 7 bases at V and 4 bases at J, with 13 bases in the middle. The germline CDR1 and CDR2 sequences are MNHNS and SASEGT. The DNA for the CDR3 is TGTGCCAGCAAGACGGCCCGAGGCACCGGGGAGCTGTTTTTT. This translates into CASKTARGTGELFF.

This rearrangement joins TRBV5-6 to TRBJ1-1, with TRBD1 matching over 8 bases. The CDR3 has 13 amino acids. CDR1 is SGHDT, CDR2 YYEEEE, per germline. Trimming at V came to 4 bases and at J to 6 bases, leaving 5 bases not matched to a gene. The CDR3 loop is CASSLRGPAEAFF. The DNA for the CDR3 is TGTGCCAGCAGCCTCAGGGGGCCCGCTGAAGCTTTCTTT.

This chain joins TRBV7-2 and TRBJ2-1, with TRBD2 matching 13 bases. With 1 base clipped from V and 2 bases from J, the junction kept 2 bases outside the gene matches. Per germline, CDR1 SGHTA and CDR2 FQGNSA. This CDR3 has 17 amino acids. CDR3: CASSLGGTSGAYNEQFF. In DNA, the CDR3 is TGTGCCAGCAGCTTAGGTGGGACTAGCGGGGCCTACAATGAGCAGTTCTTC. The full variable domain, in which reference TRBV7-2 and TRBJ2-1 provide the parts outside the CDR3, is GAGVSQSPSNKVTEKGKDVELRCDPISGHTALYWYRQSLGQGLEFLIYFQGNSAPDKSGLPSDRFSAERTGGSVSTLTIQRTQQEDSAVYLCASSLGGTSGAYNEQFFGPGTRLTVL.

This chain joins TRBV6-6 and TRBJ1-1, with TRBD1 identical over 8 bases. Per germline, CDR1 MNHNY and CDR2 SVGAGI (reference sequence). Germline trimming cut 2 bases from V and 0 bases from J; bases unmatched to any gene: 5. CDR3 length equals 16 residues. The CDR3 sequence: CASSYAGGTVNTEAFF. For the CDR3, the DNA is TGTGCCAGCAGTTACGCAGGGGGCACAGTGAACACTGAAGCTTTCTTT.

J is TRBJ1-2 and V is TRBV9; 11 bases line up with TRBD1. The CDR3 is 16 amino acids. Germline V gene sequence: CDR1 SGDLS, CDR2 YYNGEE. Trimming at V came to 0 bases and at J to 11 bases, leaving 12 bases not matched to a gene. The CDR3 sequence: CASSVDPTGQGGSYTF. The CDR3 coding sequence is TGTGCCAGCAGCGTAGACCCCACGGGACAGGGGGGATCGTACACCTTC.

On this clone: Other DNA variants within this sample encode the same CDR3. The chain joins TRBV7-9 to TRBJ2-1; D perhaps matches TRBD2 (6 bases). From germline, CDR1 is SEHNR and CDR2 FQNEAQ (reference sequence). This CDR3 is 15 amino acids long. The V end lost 5 bases, the J end lost 0 bases, and 11 bases lay between the germline ends. CDR3 region: CASSRSGYSYNEQFF. DNA of the CDR3: TGTGCCAGCAGCCGAAGCGGGTACTCCTACAATGAGCAGTTCTTC.

This chain links TRBV25-1 with TRBJ2-7; 12 bases line up with TRBD2. V lost 4 bases and J lost 5; bases outside the gene matches: 6. Looked up from germline, CDR1 is MGHDK and CDR2 is SYGVNS. CDR3 length: 15 residues. CDR3 nucleotides: TGTGCCAGCAGTGGGTCTAGCGGGGGGGTCGACGAGCAGTACTTC. Translation: CASSGSSGGVDEQYF.

This clone has just one count. V gene TRBV9 combines with J gene TRBJ2-7, with a weak D call TRBD2 (6 bases). Germline V gives CDR1 SGDLS, CDR2 YYNGEE. V was trimmed by 7 bases and J by 2 bases, leaving 13 bases between them. This CDR3 region has 13 residues. The CDR3: CASGKGLAYEQYF. The CDR3 nucleotides are TGTGCCAGCGGAAAGGGACTTGCCTACGAGCAGTACTTC.

The chain couples TRBV27 to TRBJ1-1; D uncertain. The CDR3 is made up of 18 amino acids. CDR1 and CDR2 (germline): MNHEY, SMNVEV (reference sequence). The V end was cut by 2 bases, the J end by 2 bases, with 21 bases between. CDR3 loop: CASSLGWAGKLINTEAFF. The CDR3 nucleotides read TGTGCCAGCAGTTTAGGGTGGGCAGGCAAGCTAATTAACACTGAAGCTTTCTTT.

The rearrangement links TRBV19 to TRBJ2-1, with D possibly matching TRBD2 (5 bases). Germline V lookup: CDR1 LNHDA, CDR2 SQIVND (reference sequence). V lost 7 bases and J 0 bases, leaving 19 bases between the germline ends. The CDR3 has 17 residues. The CDR3 sequence: CASTPQGWGDSYNEQFF. The CDR3 nucleotides are TGTGCCAGTACCCCCCAAGGGTGGGGAGACTCCTACAATGAGCAGTTCTTC.

This clone was seen more than once but under ten times. The chain recombines TRBV30 with TRBJ2-5; the D gene is possibly TRBD2 (6 bases). Looked up from germline, CDR1 is GTSNPN and CDR2 is SVGIG (reference sequence). The CDR3 runs 13 residues. The V end lost 3 bases, the J end lost 4 bases, and 12 bases lay between the germline ends. The CDR3 DNA reads as TGTGCCTGGAGCCGGACTAATAGAGAGACCCAGTACTTC. Its protein is CAWSRTNRETQYF.

The chain combines TRBV4-2 with TRBJ1-2; the match to TRBD1 covers 7 bases. Germline V lookup: CDR1 LGHNA, CDR2 YNFKEQ. The CDR3 sequence is 18 residues long. Trimming took 0 bases from V and 1 from J; bases not matched to a gene: 11. The CDR3 nucleotides read TGTGCCAGCAGCCAAGATCTGGGACAGTGGGACTTTAACTATGGCTACACCTTC. Its translation: CASSQDLGQWDFNYGYTF.

This clone occurred a few times. The rearrangement joins TRBV6-5 to TRBJ1-2; no firm D call. The V and J ends lost 5 bases and 4 bases respectively, with 11 bases between them. Germline loops: CDR1 MNHEY, CDR2 SVGAGI. The CDR3 has 13 amino acids. The CDR3 is CASSGQGSYGYTF. The CDR3 coding sequence is TGTGCCAGCAGTGGGCAAGGCTCCTATGGCTACACCTTC.

The J gene is TRBJ2-7, the V gene TRBV5-4; possible D gene TRBD1, 7 bases. The CDR3 is 15 amino acids. Germline CDR1 and CDR2: SGHNT and YYREEE (reference sequence). Trimming cost V 0 bases and J 3 bases, with 13 bases left between them. This CDR3 reads CASSLAGGGNYEQYF. CDR3 nucleotide sequence: TGTGCCAGCAGCTTGGCAGGGGGAGGCAACTACGAGCAGTACTTC.

The chain carries TRBV28 and TRBJ1-2; possibly TRBD1 for D (5 bases). CDR1 MDHEN and CDR2 SYDVKM come from the germline V gene. CDR3 length: 12 residues. Trimming stripped 5 bases from V and 4 bases from J, with 8 bases between. The CDR3 DNA is TGTGCCAGCAGTGGGGCCGGCTATGGCTACACCTTC. Its translation: CASSGAGYGYTF.

This sequence joins TRBV6-1 and TRBJ1-6; maybe TRBD1 (5 bases). Germline values: CDR1 MNHNS, CDR2 SASEGT. The length of the CDR3 is 14 residues. V was clipped by 10 bases and J by 7 bases, with 17 bases between them. The CDR3 loop is CATHHRTLNSPLHF. The CDR3 nucleotides read TGTGCCACCCACCACAGGACCCTGAATTCACCCCTCCACTTT.

The chain is built from TRBV7-9 and TRBJ2-2; the D gene is possibly TRBD1 (5 bases). This CDR3 contains 16 residues. V gave up 4 bases and J gave up 4 bases, with 16 bases separating them. The germline CDR1 and CDR2 sequences are SEHNR and FQNEAQ (reference sequence). CDR3 protein: CASSSSGQVGTGELFF. CDR3 DNA: TGTGCCAGCAGCTCCTCAGGGCAGGTTGGCACCGGGGAGCTGTTTTTT.

In regard to this clone: Other DNA sequences in this specimen translate into the identical CDR3. The V and J genes are TRBV19 and TRBJ2-7; 11 bases are shared with TRBD1. Trimming at V came to 2 bases and at J to 2 bases, leaving 2 bases not matched to a gene. Germline loops: CDR1 LNHDA, CDR2 SQIVND (reference sequence). The CDR3 length is 15 residues. CDR3 nucleotide sequence: TGTGCCAGTAGTATATCGGGACAGGGGGCCTACGAGCAGTACTTC. Translation gives CASSISGQGAYEQYF. The variable domain in full, completed from reference TRBV19 and TRBJ2-7, reads DGGITQSPKYLFRKEGQNVTLSCEQNLNHDAMYWYRQDPGQGLRLIYYSQIVNDFQKGDIAEGYSVSREKKESFPLTVTSAQKNPTAFYLCASSISGQGAYEQYFGPGTRLTVT.